These T cell receptor beta chains were read from a single sample in a study of T cell responses to AZD1222 COVID-19 vaccine. TCRdb's copy holds only in-frame clones and misses some; the assay was immunoSEQ multiplex PCR. This sample has 110,000 to 150,000 clones, with 75% to 95% found just once. This specimen was peripheral blood, taken on day 0 of AZD1222 vaccination. These receptors were taken from an adult in good health. The CDR3 runs from the conserved cysteine through the conserved F or W. The D gene is left open where the match is weak. The size field is filled for only some rows; it gives once, few, many or a size class.

d_call	clone_size	v_call	j_call	cdr3_aa	cdr3_nt
.	.	TRBV6-5	TRBJ1-2	CASRGQSYGYTF	TGTGCCAGCAGGGGTCAGTCTTATGGCTACACCTTC
TRBD2	.	TRBV7-2	TRBJ2-5	CASSLALAGGGGYQETQYF	TGTGCCAGCAGCTTAGCTCTAGCGGGAGGGGGAGGGTACCAAGAGACCCAGTACTTC
.	medium-sized	TRBV6-4	TRBJ2-7	CASSVEAGSSYEQYF	TGTGCCAGCAGTGTTGAGGCCGGGAGCTCCTACGAGCAGTACTTC
TRBD1	.	TRBV18	TRBJ1-5	CASSPGQPKLHQHF	TGTGCCAGCTCACCGGGACAGCCCAAGCTCCACCAGCATTTT
.	.	TRBV5-4	TRBJ1-2	CASSLGTANYGYTF	TGTGCCAGCAGCTTGGGGACAGCTAACTATGGCTACACCTTC
.	.	TRBV7-2	TRBJ1-2	CASSLEGGDWDGYTF	TGTGCCAGCAGCTTAGAGGGTGGGGATTGGGATGGCTACACCTTC
.	.	TRBV5-1	TRBJ1-4	CASSLDGLNEKLFF	TGCGCCAGCAGCTTGGACGGACTTAATGAAAAACTGTTTTTT
.	.	TRBV2	TRBJ1-1	CASTPDGRRVNTEAFF	TGTGCCAGCACCCCCGATGGCAGGCGCGTGAACACTGAAGCTTTCTTT
.	.	TRBV3-1/TRBV3-2	TRBJ2-2	CASSQVAGELFF	TGTGCCAGCAGCCAAGTGGCCGGGGAGCTGTTTTTT
TRBD1	.	TRBV13	TRBJ2-3	CANSLRTGTMQADTQYF	TGTGCCAACAGCCTCCGGACAGGGACGATGCAAGCAGATACGCAGTATTTT
.	.	TRBV4-1	TRBJ1-6	CASSQPATTPLHF	TGCGCCAGCAGTCAACCCGCGACTACACCCCTCCACTTT
TRBD2	few	TRBV10-1	TRBJ2-2	CASSETLLLAGGHTTPPGELFF	TGCGCCAGCAGTGAGACCCTCTTACTAGCGGGGGGTCACACAACCCCCCCCGGGGAGCTGTTTTTT
.	once	TRBV29-1	TRBJ2-1	CSVAPGLLTYNEQFF	TGCAGCGTTGCTCCGGGACTGCTAACCTACAATGAGCAGTTCTTC
.	.	TRBV15	TRBJ2-1	CATSRDTDGYPNEQFF	TGTGCCACCAGCAGAGATACGGACGGATATCCCAATGAGCAGTTCTTC
.	.	TRBV5-4	TRBJ1-6	CASSGGASQNSPLHF	TGTGCCAGCAGCGGAGGGGCATCGCAGAATTCACCCCTCCACTTT
TRBD2	.	TRBV5-1	TRBJ2-2	CASRIGLAGGNTGELFF	TGCGCCAGCAGAATCGGACTAGCGGGAGGGAACACCGGGGAGCTGTTTTTT
TRBD2	.	TRBV5-1	TRBJ2-5	CASRYPGLAGGAPQETQYF	TGCGCCAGCCGATACCCGGGACTAGCGGGAGGGGCCCCCCAAGAGACCCAGTACTTC
TRBD2	.	TRBV11-3	TRBJ2-1	CASSSMGGTSGRAAYNEQFF	TGTGCCAGCAGCTCAATGGGGGGGACTAGCGGGAGGGCCGCCTACAATGAGCAGTTCTTC
TRBD1	.	TRBV30	TRBJ1-2	CAWSPGQGVPYGYTF	TGTGCCTGGAGCCCGGGACAGGGAGTTCCCTATGGCTACACCTTC
.	once	TRBV18	TRBJ2-5	CASSPPRGGALQETQYF	TGTGCCAGCTCACCACCGAGGGGGGGCGCCCTCCAAGAGACCCAGTACTTC
.	.	TRBV19	TRBJ2-3	CASSPLYPDTQYF	TGTGCCAGTAGCCCCCTATATCCAGATACGCAGTATTTT
.	.	TRBV6-6	TRBJ1-2	CATSIDPQGYGYTF	TGTGCCACCTCTATAGATCCCCAAGGCTATGGCTACACCTTC
TRBD1	once	TRBV30	TRBJ1-2	CAWSAPDRGHHGYTF	TGTGCCTGGAGTGCCCCGGACAGGGGACACCATGGCTACACCTTC
.	.	TRBV7-2	TRBJ2-5	CASQRGVQETQYF	TGTGCCAGCCAAAGGGGGGTACAAGAGACCCAGTACTTC
TRBD2	.	TRBV3-1/TRBV3-2	TRBJ2-1	CASSQPPSGTHNEQFF	TGTGCCAGCAGCCAGCCACCTAGCGGGACCCACAATGAGCAGTTCTTC
TRBD1	.	TRBV9	TRBJ1-1	CASSYAGGKGTEAFF	TGTGCCAGCAGCTACGCAGGGGGCAAGGGCACTGAAGCTTTCTTT
TRBD2	.	TRBV2	TRBJ2-5	CASSEAGTSGGETQYF	TGTGCCAGCAGTGAAGCCGGGACTAGCGGGGGAGAGACCCAGTACTTC
.	.	TRBV19	TRBJ1-1	CASSILANTEAFF	TGTGCCAGTAGTATTTTAGCGAACACTGAAGCTTTCTTT
.	.	TRBV5-8	TRBJ1-4	CASSFRTLGFGEKLFF	TGTGCCAGCAGCTTCAGGACATTGGGTTTCGGTGAAAAACTGTTTTTT
.	.	TRBV24-1	TRBJ2-5	CATSDSTGQLGQETQYF	TGTGCCACCAGTGATTCCACGGGACAATTGGGCCAAGAGACCCAGTACTTC
.	.	TRBV18	TRBJ1-4	CASSPPTAEKLFF	TGTGCCAGCTCACCACCTACAGCGGAAAAACTGTTTTTT
TRBD1	.	TRBV18	TRBJ1-2	CASSPRYRGLPPLYGYTF	TGTGCCAGCTCACCTCGATACAGGGGGCTCCCTCCCCTCTATGGCTACACCTTC
.	.	TRBV7-2	TRBJ2-7	CASSLAERTYEQYF	TGTGCCAGCAGCTTAGCCGAGAGAACCTACGAGCAGTACTTC
.	.	TRBV7-9	TRBJ1-1	CASSLEALLEGTSTEAFF	TGTGCCAGCAGCTTAGAGGCCTTGTTAGAAGGGACTTCGACTGAAGCTTTCTTT
.	.	TRBV11-2	TRBJ2-7	CASSRTVKSYEQYF	TGTGCCAGCAGCAGGACTGTGAAATCCTACGAGCAGTACTTC
TRBD2	.	TRBV27	TRBJ2-7	CASSLPSGSKYEQYF	TGTGCCAGCAGTTTACCTAGCGGGAGTAAATACGAGCAGTACTTC
.	.	TRBV12-3/TRBV12-4	TRBJ2-3	CASSRRAQYF	TGTGCCAGCAGTAGGCGGGCGCAGTATTTT
TRBD1	.	TRBV4-1	TRBJ1-2	CASSHTGGYGYTF	TGCGCCAGCAGCCATACAGGGGGATATGGCTACACCTTC
TRBD1	.	TRBV3-1/TRBV3-2	TRBJ2-3	CASSHTGQGATDTQYF	TGTGCCAGCAGCCATACGGGACAGGGGGCAACAGATACGCAGTATTTT
TRBD1	.	TRBV5-5	TRBJ1-2	CASSLAVPMQGAPTRSYTF	TGTGCCAGCAGCTTGGCCGTACCGATGCAGGGGGCGCCCACCCGAAGCTACACCTTC
.	.	TRBV5-6	TRBJ2-2	CASSPPLAGELFF	TGTGCCAGCAGCCCGCCCCTGGCCGGGGAGCTGTTTTTT
.	.	TRBV5-4	TRBJ2-7	CASSPWVGRTYEQYF	TGTGCCAGCAGCCCATGGGTTGGGAGAACCTACGAGCAGTACTTC
.	once	TRBV27	TRBJ1-6	CASSLGNSPLHF	TGTGCCAGCAGTTTGGGTAATTCACCCCTCCACTTT
.	.	TRBV9	TRBJ1-5	CASSAGTRGNSNQPQHF	TGTGCCAGCAGCGCCGGAACCAGGGGCAATAGCAATCAGCCCCAGCATTTT
TRBD2	few	TRBV4-2	TRBJ2-7	CASSQALAGDYEQYF	TGTGCCAGCAGCCAAGCCCTAGCGGGGGACTACGAGCAGTACTTC
TRBD1	.	TRBV3-1/TRBV3-2	TRBJ1-1	CASSLRDRATEAFF	TGTGCCAGCAGCCTCCGGGACAGGGCCACTGAAGCTTTCTTT
TRBD2	.	TRBV6-4	TRBJ2-3	CASSDSLAVTTDTQYF	TGTGCCAGCAGTGACTCCCTAGCGGTAACCACAGATACGCAGTATTTT
.	.	TRBV19	TRBJ2-7	CASSLTYGYEQYF	TGTGCCAGTAGCCTGACATACGGCTACGAGCAGTACTTC
TRBD2	.	TRBV19	TRBJ2-7	CASSPAGGDEQYF	TGTGCCAGTAGCCCAGCGGGGGGCGACGAGCAGTACTTC
.	once	TRBV5-8	TRBJ1-1	CASSLVRNTEAFF	TGTGCCAGCAGCTTGGTACGGAACACTGAAGCTTTCTTT
.	.	TRBV7-9	TRBJ1-1	CASSLGGPTNTEAFF	TGTGCCAGCAGCTTAGGGGGCCCGACGAACACTGAAGCTTTCTTT
TRBD2	.	TRBV19	TRBJ2-1	CASSITSGSINEQFF	TGTGCCAGTAGTATTACTAGCGGGAGTATTAATGAGCAGTTCTTC
.	.	TRBV6-2/TRBV6-3	TRBJ2-5	CASSSQGSAWETQYF	TGTGCCAGCAGTTCCCAGGGTTCCGCGTGGGAGACCCAGTACTTC
.	.	TRBV6-5	TRBJ2-2	CASSDREAGELFF	TGTGCCAGCAGCGACAGGGAGGCCGGGGAGCTGTTTTTT
TRBD2	.	TRBV24-1	TRBJ2-7	CATSDFPQTSGGNEQYF	TGTGCCACCAGTGATTTCCCCCAAACTAGCGGGGGCAACGAGCAGTACTTC
TRBD1	.	TRBV24-1	TRBJ2-1	CATSDRRQGNNEQFF	TGTGCCACCAGTGATCGCCGACAGGGGAACAATGAGCAGTTCTTC
TRBD2	.	TRBV3-1/TRBV3-2	TRBJ2-3	CASSQDFPSGTSGSADTQYF	TGTGCCAGCAGCCAAGATTTCCCTTCCGGGACTAGCGGGAGTGCAGATACGCAGTATTTT
.	.	TRBV5-8	TRBJ1-2	CASSFEYGANYGYTF	TGTGCCAGCAGCTTCGAGTATGGAGCTAACTATGGCTACACCTTC
TRBD2	.	TRBV5-5	TRBJ2-7	CASILSGGITAEQYF	TGTGCCAGCATCCTTAGCGGGGGGATCACGGCCGAGCAGTACTTC